These T cell receptor beta chains were read from a single sample in a study of control samples from healthy donors and cancer patients. The table came from immunoSEQ multiplex PCR; TCRdb's copy has only in-frame clones and leaves some out. The sample records 150,000 to 200,000 clones, 80% to 95% being singletons. The specimen was blood. Receptors originate from a man in his late teens or twenties in good health. CDR3s include the opening cysteine and the closing phenylalanine or tryptophan.

j_call,v_call,cdr3_aa
TRBJ2-5,TRBV19,CASSISEETQYF
TRBJ2-3,TRBV5-1,CASSSGTESRVDTQYF
TRBJ2-5,TRBV30,CAWTGQETQYF
TRBJ1-2,TRBV3-1/TRBV3-2,CASSQIRAGGYGYTF
TRBJ1-5,TRBV4-1,CASSQVGGYSNQPQHF
TRBJ1-6,TRBV7-2,CASSLGVGTVERNSPLHF
TRBJ2-5,TRBV10-2,CASSGTGRQETQYF
TRBJ2-7,TRBV6-5,CASMRTASSYEQYF
TRBJ2-6,TRBV18,CASSPRQGPSGANVLTF
TRBJ2-3,TRBV24-1,CATDRGGPTDTQYF
TRBJ1-5,TRBV18,CASSPPGQNQPQHF
TRBJ1-6,TRBV18,CASSRGGRDNSPLHF
TRBJ2-5,TRBV30,CAWSVKQGKETQYF
TRBJ1-4,TRBV3-1/TRBV3-2,CASSQVRSTNEKLFF
TRBJ2-1,TRBV3-1/TRBV3-2,CASSPTGSYNEQFF
TRBJ2-6,TRBV4-1,CASSQDNRSSGANVLTF
TRBJ1-1,TRBV9,CASSALINRGDTEAFF
TRBJ2-3,TRBV10-3,CAISEDGRGDTQYF
TRBJ2-3,TRBV4-1,CASSQDGTSGYTQYF
TRBJ1-3,TRBV30,CASSRDRGNGNTIYF
TRBJ2-7,TRBV5-4,CASSRATQRYEQYF
TRBJ1-1,TRBV5-8,CASSPRTGNTGTEAFF